Presented here are 28 T cell receptor beta chains from one specimen sequenced in a study of CD8 T cells in ankylosing spondylitis (dated by TCRdb to the late 2010s). Library generation was performed with 5' RACE. The instrument was an Illumina HiSeq 2500. The raw public data were reprocessed by TCRdb itself: fastp quality trimming at Q25, MiXCR clonotype calling, in-frame beta chains only. CDR3 protein duplicates are merged, each entry listing the most common genes and DNA. For this sample the table gives roughly 100,000 distinct CDR3 sequences, of which about 8.5% were detected only once. The ten largest account for approximately 9.7% of the sample. Sequencing was carried out using blood, either unsorted or a sorted T cell fraction (not recorded which). These receptors came from a male donor with ankylosing spondylitis or in good health (not recorded which).

This clonotype was observed at least ten times. The J gene is TRBJ1-3, the V gene TRBV7-2; perhaps TRBD1 as D (6 bases). Germline CDR1 and CDR2: SGHTA and FQGNSA. CDR3 length equals 14 residues. Trimming took off 4 bases at V and 4 bases at J, with 11 bases between the two ends. CDR3 coding DNA: TGTGCCAGCAGCTCGCAGGGGACAGGAAACACCATATATTTT. Its protein product is CASSSQGTGNTIYF.

At least ten counts were recorded for this clonotype. The gene calls are TRBV4-2 and TRBJ2-7, with TRBD2 identical over 10 bases. Germline V lookup: CDR1 LGHNA, CDR2 YNFKEQ. With 2 bases clipped from V and 5 bases from J, the junction kept 24 bases outside the gene matches. The CDR3 covers 21 residues. The CDR3 is CASSQHAPGLRFSGRLDEQYF. Written as DNA, the CDR3 is TGTGCCAGCAGCCAACACGCCCCGGGACTCAGATTTAGCGGGAGGTTGGACGAGCAGTACTTC.

Ten or more counts support this clonotype. This chain links TRBV18 with TRBJ2-3; D may be TRBD2 (6 bases). V shed 1 base and J shed 6 bases, with 20 bases lying between them. CDR3 size: 17 residues. Germline assignment: CDR1 KGHSH and CDR2 LQKENI. The CDR3 region has the DNA TGTGCCAGCTCACCACTGGGGGGAATCGCCACTGGGGATACGCAGTATTTT. Its protein is CASSPLGGIATGDTQYF.

This clonotype has a handful of counts. V is TRBV7-9 and J is TRBJ2-1, with 11 bases matching TRBD2. Germline CDR1 reads SEHNR; CDR2 reads FQNEAQ (reference sequence). The CDR3 totals 17 residues. The trim removed 1 base at V and 5 bases at J, leaving 7 bases unmatched. DNA for the CDR3: TGTGCCAGCAGCTTAGATATCCTAGCGGGAGGCAACAATGAGCAGTTCTTC. It translates to CASSLDILAGGNNEQFF.

The chain carries TRBV5-1 and TRBJ2-1; D tentatively fits TRBD1 or TRBD2 (6 bases each). V was cut by 3 bases and J by 5 bases, with 15 bases left in between. Per germline, CDR1 SGHRS and CDR2 YFSETQ. This CDR3 has 15 amino acids. This chain's CDR3 is CASSSGARPHNEQFF. In DNA, the CDR3 is TGCGCCAGCAGCTCGGGGGCCCGGCCCCACAATGAGCAGTTCTTC.

This clonotype showed up just a few times. The V and J genes are TRBV4-2 and TRBJ1-6; weak D call: TRBD1 (5 bases). CDR1 LGHNA and CDR2 YNFKEQ come from the germline V gene. This CDR3 has 14 amino acids. Deletions cut 3 bases from V and 9 bases from J, with 12 bases between. The CDR3 loop reads CASSQPGGGSPLHF. The CDR3 nucleotides read TGTGCCAGCAGCCAGCCGGGTGGGGGTTCACCCCTCCACTTT.

This clonotype was recorded many times. The chain couples TRBV7-8 to TRBJ2-1, with 7 nucleotides matching TRBD2. The germline V gene has CDR1 SGHVS and CDR2 FQNEAQ. V shed 7 bases and J 6 bases; nucleotides not matched to a gene: 12. CDR3 length: 15 amino acids. CDR3 nucleotides: TGTGCCAGCACCCCCTTAGGGGACTATTTCAATGAGCAGTTCTTC. Translating it yields CASTPLGDYFNEQFF.

The table lists this clonotype with many counts. The CDR3 is CAISPGPQNTEAFF. CDR3 nucleotides: TGTGCCATCAGCCCTGGACCCCAGAACACTGAAGCTTTCTTT. This chain joins TRBV10-3 and TRBJ1-1; the D is unclear. The V end was cut by 6 bases, the J end by 1 base, with 12 bases between. Germline V gene sequence: CDR1 ENHRY, CDR2 SYGVKD. The CDR3 contains 14 residues.

The J gene is TRBJ2-2, the V gene TRBV12-3 or TRBV12-4; 9 bases fit TRBD1. With 6 bases clipped from V and 6 bases from J, the junction kept 8 bases outside the gene matches. This CDR3 region has 15 residues. CDR3 nucleotides: TGTGCCAGCAGCCCCGGGACAGGGAGGGCCGGGGAGCTGTTTTTT. Translation gives CASSPGTGRAGELFF.

There are many counts of this clonotype. V and J are TRBV12-3 or TRBV12-4 and TRBJ2-2; 8 positions match TRBD2. The length of the CDR3 is 13 residues. J gave up 7 bases and V 4 bases, and 2 bases lay outside the gene matches. CDR3 nucleotide sequence: TGTGCCAGCAGTTCCCGGGGGGGCGGGGAGCTGTTTTTT. Protein: CASSSRGGGELFF.

This clonotype was seen many times. The chain couples TRBV7-2 to TRBJ2-3, with D tentatively TRBD1 (6 bases). Germline assignment: CDR1 SGHTA and CDR2 FQGNSA. The CDR3 contains 15 residues. V was shortened by 3 bases and J by 4 bases, with 14 bases between the two germline ends. The CDR3 bases are TGTGCCAGCAGCTTCCCCGCAGGGGTTCCAGATACGCAGTATTTT. It is translated as CASSFPAGVPDTQYF. Based on the CDR3 plus reference TRBV7-2 and TRBJ2-3, the full variable domain is GAGVSQSPSNKVTEKGKDVELRCDPISGHTALYWYRQSLGQGLEFLIYFQGNSAPDKSGLPSDRFSAERTGGSVSTLTIQRTQQEDSAVYLCASSFPAGVPDTQYFGPGTRLTVL.

This clonotype was detected ten times or more. This CDR3 reads CASSQGPSGTSTDTQYF. CDR3 DNA sequence: TGCGCCAGCAGCCAAGGCCCTAGCGGGACGAGCACAGATACGCAGTATTTT. The chain carries TRBV4-3 and TRBJ2-3; 9 nucleotides agree with TRBD2. This CDR3 has 17 residues. The germline V gene has CDR1 LGHNA and CDR2 YSLEER. J lost 0 bases, V lost 1 base, and 5 bases had no gene match.

This clonotype was seen ten or more times. CDR3 bases: TGTGCCAGCAGGAAATATGAGCAGTTCTTC. It is translated as CASRKYEQFF. J is TRBJ2-1 and V is TRBV6-4; D is ambiguous. Per the germline V gene, CDR1 is MRHNA and CDR2 is SNTAGT. The CDR3 totals 10 residues. The V gene lost 6 bases and the J gene lost 8 bases, with 5 bases spanning the gap.

The sample holds many counts of this clonotype. This chain connects TRBV4-3 to TRBJ1-5, with D uncertain. This CDR3 has 13 amino acids. CDR1 and CDR2 (germline): LGHNA, YSLEER. Trimming stripped 3 bases from V and 7 bases from J, with 10 bases between. The CDR3 DNA reads TGCGCCAGCAGCCATTCGGTGGAGCAGCCCCAGCATTTT. Translation: CASSHSVEQPQHF.

In its sample, this clonotype was seen many times. V usage is TRBV7-9 and J usage is TRBJ1-5; D gene uncertain. The CDR3 has 13 residues. V lost 2 bases and J lost 4, with 6 bases in between. Looked up from germline, CDR1 is SEHNR and CDR2 is FQNEAQ (reference sequence). The CDR3 protein is CASSLLANQPQHF. CDR3 in DNA: TGTGCCAGCAGCTTATTAGCGAATCAGCCCCAGCATTTT.

This clonotype was seen at least ten times. This rearrangement joins TRBV9 to TRBJ2-1, with 8 positions matching TRBD2. The CDR3 length is 13 residues. Germline V gene data show CDR1 as SGDLS and CDR2 as YYNGEE. J gave up 13 bases and V 0 bases, and 6 bases lay outside the gene matches. CDR3 DNA: TGTGCCAGCAGCGTAGCGGGGGGGAGGAGACAGTTCTTC. The encoded protein is CASSVAGGRRQFF.

This clonotype has ten or more counts. The J gene is TRBJ1-1, the V gene TRBV12-3 or TRBV12-4; 7 nucleotides line up with TRBD1. Unmatched junction bases numbered 7, after V lost 4 bases and J lost 5 bases. This CDR3 contains 14 residues. The CDR3 sequence is CASSYSGGGTEAFF. In DNA, the CDR3 is TGTGCCAGCAGTTACTCAGGGGGAGGGACTGAAGCTTTCTTT.

The chain joins TRBV20-1 to TRBJ2-7; 7 bases map to TRBD1. The V and J ends lost 6 bases and 2 bases, in that order; junction bases with no gene match: 10. The V gene's germline CDR1 is DFQATT and CDR2 SNEGSKA (reference sequence). This CDR3 region has 14 residues. The CDR3 region is CSATPRTGTYEQYF. The CDR3 coding sequence is TGCAGTGCCACACCCAGGACAGGAACCTACGAGCAGTACTTC.

The table lists this clonotype with many counts. This sequence joins TRBV12-3 or TRBV12-4 and TRBJ1-1; 10 bases fit TRBD1. The CDR3 covers 15 residues. Trimming took 2 bases from V and 10 from J; bases not matched to a gene: 10. CDR3 amino acids: CASSLYHGQGGGAFF. CDR3 bases: TGTGCCAGCAGTTTATATCACGGACAGGGGGGTGGAGCTTTCTTT.

This clonotype was detected ten times or more. The chain uses TRBV25-1 and TRBJ2-5; D may match TRBD1 or TRBD2 (5 bases each). The V and J ends lost 5 bases and 3 bases respectively, with 13 bases between them. The CDR3 is 14 residues long. Germline CDR1 is MGHDK and CDR2 is SYGVNS. CDR3 sequence: CASSPTGTKETQYF. CDR3 bases: TGTGCCAGCAGTCCAACCGGGACGAAAGAGACCCAGTACTTC.

This clonotype showed up many times. The chain couples TRBV7-2 to TRBJ1-2, with 9 bases fitting TRBD1. This CDR3 has 16 residues. The V and J ends lost 0 bases and 4 bases, in that order; junction bases with no gene match: 6. CDR1 and CDR2 (germline): SGHTA, FQGNSA. CDR3 DNA sequence: TGTGCCAGCAGCTTAGCCGGGACAGGGCGGGGCTATGGCTACACCTTC. This sequence encodes CASSLAGTGRGYGYTF. Combining the CDR3 with reference TRBV7-2 and TRBJ1-2 gives the whole variable domain GAGVSQSPSNKVTEKGKDVELRCDPISGHTALYWYRQSLGQGLEFLIYFQGNSAPDKSGLPSDRFSAERTGGSVSTLTIQRTQQEDSAVYLCASSLAGTGRGYGYTFGSGTRLTVV.

In this sample, this clonotype turned up many times. CDR3: CASSSSGSGNEQFF. Here the CDR3 DNA reads TGTGCCAGCAGCTCGAGCGGGTCTGGGAATGAGCAGTTCTTC. The chain combines TRBV9 with TRBJ2-1, with D possibly matching TRBD2 (6 bases). V was trimmed by 4 bases and J by 7 bases, leaving 15 bases between them. This CDR3 contains 14 residues. Germline V gene data show CDR1 as SGDLS and CDR2 as YYNGEE.

There are many counts of this clonotype. The chain employs TRBV10-3 and TRBJ2-7; D is unclear. Germline loops: CDR1 ENHRY, CDR2 SYGVKD. CDR3 length: 14 amino acids. V gave up 6 bases and J gave up 1 base, with 13 bases separating them. The CDR3: CAIRPSGDSYEQYF. The CDR3 nucleotides read TGTGCCATCAGGCCCTCCGGTGATTCCTACGAGCAGTACTTC.

This clonotype was detected many times. The gene calls are TRBV5-4 and TRBJ1-5; TRBD1 agrees at 7 bases. The germline gives CDR1 SGHNT, CDR2 YYREEE (reference sequence). Trimming at V came to 0 bases and at J to 7 bases, leaving 7 bases not matched to a gene. The CDR3 is made up of 15 amino acids. The CDR3 coding sequence is TGTGCCAGCAGCTTGGACAGGGGCGCCGGACAGCCCCAGCATTTT. Its translation is CASSLDRGAGQPQHF.

This clonotype has a count of ten or more. The J gene is TRBJ2-1, the V gene TRBV4-3; D might be TRBD1 (6 bases). Germline V gene sequence: CDR1 LGHNA, CDR2 YSLEER. The CDR3 loop spans 14 amino acids. Trimming removed 0 bases at V and 13 bases at J, with 16 bases between. The CDR3 DNA reads as TGCGCCAGCAGCCAAGAGAGAAGGGGGAAGCGACAGTTCTTC. Its translation: CASSQERRGKRQFF.

This clonotype was detected many times. The rearrangement joins TRBV20-1 to TRBJ2-3; D is unclear. CDR1 DFQATT and CDR2 SNEGSKA come from the germline V gene (reference sequence). V was trimmed by 4 bases and J by 7 bases, leaving 18 bases between them. The CDR3 runs 14 residues. For the CDR3, the DNA is TGCAGTGCTATCCGCGGTTCCCTTATCAATACGCAGTATTTT. Amino acid sequence: CSAIRGSLINTQYF.

This clonotype was seen many times. The genes are TRBV9 and TRBJ2-2; D call uncertain. CDR3 length equals 15 residues. The germline CDR1 and CDR2 sequences are SGDLS and YYNGEE. V lost 3 bases to trimming and J lost 3 bases, with 12 bases between them. The CDR3 bases are TGTGCCAGCAGCGGTGCTGACATTGACACCGGGGAGCTGTTTTTT. It codes for CASSGADIDTGELFF. The full variable domain, in which reference TRBV9 and TRBJ2-2 provide the parts outside the CDR3, is DSGVTQTPKHLITATGQRVTLRCSPRSGDLSVYWYQQSLDQGLQFLIQYYNGEERAKGNILERFSAQQFPDLHSELNLSSLELGDSALYFCASSGADIDTGELFFGEGSRLTVL.

This clonotype was recorded at least ten times. This CDR3 is CAISESWTGGSYNEQFF. Here the CDR3 DNA reads TGTGCCATCAGTGAGTCGTGGACAGGGGGATCCTACAATGAGCAGTTCTTC. The chain combines TRBV10-3 with TRBJ2-1; 10 bases align to TRBD1. V shed 0 bases, J shed 1 base, and the junction held 3 bases outside the gene matches. The CDR3 has 17 residues. Germline-derived CDR1 and CDR2 are ENHRY and SYGVKD.